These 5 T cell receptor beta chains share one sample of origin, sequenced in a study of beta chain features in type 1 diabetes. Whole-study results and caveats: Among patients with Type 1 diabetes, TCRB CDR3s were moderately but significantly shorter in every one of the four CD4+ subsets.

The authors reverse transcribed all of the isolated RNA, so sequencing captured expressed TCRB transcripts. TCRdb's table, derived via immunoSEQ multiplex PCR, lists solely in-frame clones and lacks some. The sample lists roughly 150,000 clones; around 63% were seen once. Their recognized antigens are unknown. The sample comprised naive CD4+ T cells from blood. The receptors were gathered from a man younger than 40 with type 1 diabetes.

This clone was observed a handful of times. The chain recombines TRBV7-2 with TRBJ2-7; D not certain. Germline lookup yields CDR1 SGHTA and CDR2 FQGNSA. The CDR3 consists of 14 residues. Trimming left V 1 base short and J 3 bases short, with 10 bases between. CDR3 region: CASSLGSTIYEQYF. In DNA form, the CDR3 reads TGTGCCAGCAGCTTAGGTAGCACAATCTACGAGCAGTACTTC.

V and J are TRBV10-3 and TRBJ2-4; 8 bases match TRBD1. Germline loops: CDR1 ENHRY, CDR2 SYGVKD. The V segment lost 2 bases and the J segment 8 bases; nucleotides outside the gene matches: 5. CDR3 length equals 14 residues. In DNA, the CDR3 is TGTGCCATCAGTGAGGGACAGGGTTTGGACATTCAGTACTTC. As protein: CAISEGQGLDIQYF.

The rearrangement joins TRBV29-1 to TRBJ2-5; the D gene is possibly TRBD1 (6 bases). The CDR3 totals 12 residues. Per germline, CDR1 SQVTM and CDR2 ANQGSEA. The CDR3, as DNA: TGCACCGCAACAGGGAGCAGGGAGACCCAGTACTTC. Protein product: CTATGSRETQYF.

The CDR3 nucleotides are TGTGCCAGCAAACGACTAGCGGGCATGGGGGAGCAGTTCTTC. Its translation: CASKRLAGMGEQFF. V gene TRBV9 combines with J gene TRBJ2-1, with TRBD2 identical over 10 bases. Looked up from germline, CDR1 is SGDLS and CDR2 is YYNGEE. This CDR3 comprises 14 residues. Trimming removed 6 bases from V and 10 bases from J; junction bases left unmatched: 10.

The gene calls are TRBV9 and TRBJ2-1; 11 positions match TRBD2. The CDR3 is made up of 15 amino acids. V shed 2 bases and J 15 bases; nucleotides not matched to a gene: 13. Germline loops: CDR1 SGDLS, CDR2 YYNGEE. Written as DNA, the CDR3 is TGTGCCAGCAGCGTCGAGCTAGCGGGGGGCTTTCCGCCGTTCTTC. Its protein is CASSVELAGGFPPFF.